This passage covers 26 T cell receptor beta chains from one sample sequenced in a study of cytomegalovirus exposure and HLA in healthy donors (dated by TCRdb to 2016 to 2017). Receptor amplification or capture employed the immunoSEQ multiplex PCR assay. Not all clones reach the TCRdb copy of this immuneACCESS table, which keeps in-frame sequences only. Checked studies attribute under half of the gap to unresolved V genes and leave the rest unexplained. This sample gives fewer than 120,000 clones in total; roughly nine tenths of them show up just once. Of the sample, 1.5% to 2% is held by the ten largest clones. Sample: PBMCs. These receptors were taken from a young woman in good health and CMV-seronegative.

This clone occurred a few times. This chain joins TRBV7-2 and TRBJ1-5; 7 bases agree with TRBD1. Germline V CDR1 and CDR2: SGHTA, FQGNSA. V trimming: 5 bases; J trimming: 2 bases; junction bases outside the gene matches: 3. CDR3 length: 14 residues. CDR3 DNA: TGTGCCAGCAGCCCTACAGGGGGCAATCAGCCCCAGCATTTT. This codes for CASSPTGGNQPQHF.

The sample holds one count of this clone. The chain is built from TRBV13 and TRBJ2-1; TRBD2 agrees at 8 bases. Germline trimming cut 1 base from V and 2 bases from J; bases unmatched to any gene: 1. Germline assignment: CDR1 PRHDT and CDR2 FYEKMQ (reference sequence). The CDR3 has 15 amino acids. CDR3 region: CASSLDGRAYNEQFF. The CDR3 DNA sequence: TGTGCCAGCAGCTTAGACGGGAGGGCCTACAATGAGCAGTTCTTC.

This chain links TRBV28 with TRBJ2-1; 8 nucleotides match TRBD1. CDR3 length equals 13 residues. Germline CDR1 reads MDHEN; CDR2 reads SYDVKM. Trimming took 11 bases from V and 2 from J; bases not matched to a gene: 5. Written as DNA, the CDR3 is TGTGCCCTCACAGGGGGGACCTACAATGAGCAGTTCTTC. It translates to CALTGGTYNEQFF.

V gene TRBV10-2 combines with J gene TRBJ1-1; TRBD1 agrees at 8 bases. Germline V CDR1 and CDR2: WSHSY, SAAADI. Trimming removed 7 bases from V and 5 bases from J; junction bases left unmatched: 9. The CDR3 is 14 residues long. CDR3 DNA: TGCGCCAGCAACCCAGACAGGGGTGAAACTGAAGCTTTCTTT. This encodes CASNPDRGETEAFF.

This rearrangement joins TRBV7-8 to TRBJ2-1; 7 positions agree with TRBD2. Losses at the gene ends were 4 bases for V and 5 bases for J; bases not matched to a gene: 8. The CDR3 consists of 15 residues. The germline CDR1 and CDR2 sequences are SGHVS and FQNEAQ. The CDR3 loop reads CASSSSGATHNEQFF. The CDR3 DNA sequence: TGTGCCAGCAGCTCGAGCGGGGCTACCCACAATGAGCAGTTCTTC.

The chain joins TRBV12-5 to TRBJ1-1; no definite D call. CDR3 length: 17 residues. The germline V gene encodes CDR1 LGHNT and CDR2 FRNRAP. With 0 bases removed from V and 1 base from J, the gap between germline ends came to 15 bases. This chain's CDR3 is CASGLVLSWAGNTEAFF. The CDR3 DNA reads TGTGCTAGTGGTTTGGTACTTAGTTGGGCGGGGAACACTGAAGCTTTCTTT.

V usage is TRBV27 and J usage is TRBJ1-2, with D tentatively TRBD1 (6 bases). The CDR3 sequence is 14 residues long. Between the trimmed V and J ends, which lost 6 bases and 6 bases, there was a span of 17 bases. CDR1 is MNHEY, CDR2 SMNVEV, per germline (reference sequence). In nucleotides, the CDR3 is TGTGCCAGCAGGGGGGGGCGCAAAAGGGATGGCTACACCTTC. Its translation is CASRGGRKRDGYTF.

This chain connects TRBV7-6 to TRBJ2-1, with no clear D. V was shortened by 1 base and J by 10 bases, with 11 bases between the two germline ends. CDR3 length: 13 amino acids. The germline CDR1 and CDR2 sequences are SGHVS and FNYEAQ. The CDR3 DNA follows: TGTGCCAGCAGCTTAGTTTCCGCTGAGGAGCAGTTCTTC. As protein: CASSLVSAEEQFF.

The V and J genes are TRBV5-6 and TRBJ1-2; the match to TRBD1 covers 7 bases. CDR3 length: 19 residues. CDR1 is SGHDT, CDR2 YYEEEE, per germline. V lost 1 base, J lost 0 bases, and 15 bases stayed unmatched. The CDR3 nucleotides are TGTGCCAGCAGCTTGAGGGTATGGTCAGGGGGGCCACCTAACTATGGCTACACCTTC. Translating gives CASSLRVWSGGPPNYGYTF.

This clone has just one count. The rearrangement links TRBV5-4 to TRBJ2-1, with TRBD1 as a possible D gene (5 bases). The CDR3 extends over 17 amino acids. Germline values: CDR1 SGHNT, CDR2 YYREEE (reference sequence). V was cut by 3 bases and J by 4 bases, with 20 bases left in between. CDR3 DNA: TGTGCCAGCAGCTCCCCCGGTGGGGCCCTCTTATACAATGAGCAGTTCTTC. Its protein product is CASSSPGGALLYNEQFF. Full variable domain (rest looked up from reference TRBV5-4 and TRBJ2-1): ETGVTQSPTHLIKTRGQQVTLRCSSQSGHNTVSWYQQALGQGPQFIFQYYREEENGRGNFPPRFSGLQFPNYSSELNVNALELDDSALYLCASSSPGGALLYNEQFFGPGTRLTVL.

Concerning this clone: Other nucleotide sequences from this sample produce the same CDR3. The chain has TRBV28 and TRBJ2-2; D is perhaps TRBD1 (5 bases). V shed 2 bases and J shed 1 base, with 5 bases lying between them. Germline CDR1 and CDR2: MDHEN and SYDVKM. The CDR3 extends over 14 amino acids. The CDR3 loop reads CASSLGQNTGELFF. The DNA of the CDR3 is TGTGCCAGCAGTTTAGGACAGAACACCGGGGAGCTGTTTTTT.

The J gene is TRBJ1-3, the V gene TRBV11-2; D possibly corresponds to TRBD1 (6 bases). V was shortened by 1 base and J by 4 bases, with 11 bases between the two germline ends. The CDR3 runs to 15 residues. The V gene's germline CDR1 is SGHAT and CDR2 FQNNGV. CDR3 nucleotides: TGTGCCAGCAGCTTAGGCTACAGGGCCGGAAACACCATATATTTT. This codes for CASSLGYRAGNTIYF.

This clone appeared a single time. V usage is TRBV5-8 and J usage is TRBJ2-7; a possible D gene is TRBD2 (6 bases). The CDR3 totals 14 residues. V was trimmed by 0 bases and J by 3 bases, leaving 10 bases between them. Looked up from germline, CDR1 is SGHTS and CDR2 is YDEGEE. CDR3 sequence reads: CASSLGLAIYEQYF. CDR3 coding DNA: TGTGCCAGCAGCTTGGGGCTAGCGATCTACGAGCAGTACTTC.

The chain couples TRBV27 to TRBJ2-1; 10 bases match TRBD2. CDR3 length: 16 amino acids. Germline V gene lookup returns CDR1 MNHEY and CDR2 SMNVEV (reference sequence). J gave up 5 bases and V 5 bases, and 9 bases lay outside the gene matches. The CDR3: CASSILLAGKNNEQFF. For the CDR3, the DNA is TGTGCCAGCAGTATCCTACTAGCGGGAAAAAACAATGAGCAGTTCTTC.

The J gene is TRBJ2-7, the V gene TRBV7-2, with TRBD2 matching over 13 bases. Germline assignment: CDR1 SGHTA and CDR2 FQGNSA. The CDR3 runs 15 residues. V trimming: 4 bases; J trimming: 3 bases; junction bases outside the gene matches: 3. The CDR3 spells CASSSGLAGDYEQYF. CDR3 nucleotides: TGTGCCAGCAGCTCCGGACTAGCGGGAGACTACGAGCAGTACTTC.

V usage is TRBV9 and J usage is TRBJ1-5, with 7 bases fitting TRBD1. The CDR3 runs to 14 residues. Germline CDR1 is SGDLS and CDR2 is YYNGEE. J gave up 7 bases and V 2 bases, and 6 bases lay outside the gene matches. The CDR3 sequence: CASSVGQAGQPQHF. The CDR3 nucleotides read TGTGCCAGCAGCGTCGGACAGGCGGGGCAGCCCCAGCATTTT.

The chain couples TRBV7-2 to TRBJ1-6; 7 bases are a match to TRBD1. Unmatched junction bases numbered 12, after V lost 5 bases and J lost 8 bases. CDR1 SGHTA and CDR2 FQGNSA come from the germline V gene. CDR3 length equals 16 residues. CDR3 amino acids: CASSPTGTAFYSPLHF. For the CDR3, the DNA is TGTGCCAGCAGCCCAACCGGGACAGCCTTTTATTCACCCCTCCACTTT.

The V and J genes are TRBV27 and TRBJ2-1; 7 bases fit TRBD1. The CDR3 sequence is 14 residues long. Looked up from germline, CDR1 is MNHEY and CDR2 is SMNVEV (reference sequence). J was trimmed by 7 bases and V by 2 bases; bases with no gene match: 5. CDR3 coding DNA: TGTGCCAGCAGTTTAAGGGGGCGCGAAAATGAGCAGTTCTTC. It is translated as CASSLRGRENEQFF.

In DNA, the CDR3 is TGTGCCAGCAGCGCGGGAGGGGACTATTCACCCCTCCACTTT. This codes for CASSAGGDYSPLHF. The rearrangement links TRBV9 to TRBJ1-6, with a weak D call TRBD1 (5 bases). In germline, CDR1 is SGDLS, CDR2 YYNGEE. The V and J ends lost 3 bases and 8 bases respectively, with 12 bases between them. The CDR3 has 14 amino acids.

The genes are TRBV27 and TRBJ1-2; 7 bases are a match to TRBD1. This CDR3 spans 17 amino acids. Germline V gene sequence: CDR1 MNHEY, CDR2 SMNVEV (reference sequence). The ends lost 3 bases at V and 4 bases at J; junction bases unmatched: 14. The CDR3 loop reads CASSFQGGFGYSYGYTF. DNA of the CDR3: TGTGCCAGCAGTTTTCAGGGGGGATTCGGGTACTCCTATGGCTACACCTTC.

The count of this clone is one. In DNA form, the CDR3 reads TGTGCCAGCAGCCCCGATGGCGGGGTTGGCTACACCTTC. Protein sequence: CASSPDGGVGYTF. V and J are TRBV7-2 and TRBJ1-2; no firm D call. The germline CDR1 and CDR2 sequences are SGHTA and FQGNSA. This CDR3 is 13 amino acids long. Between the trimmed V and J ends, which lost 5 bases and 7 bases, there was a span of 14 bases.

The chain couples TRBV18 to TRBJ2-7; 8 bases line up with TRBD1. Per the germline V gene, CDR1 is KGHSH and CDR2 is LQKENI. V lost 2 bases, J lost 3 bases, and 6 bases stayed unmatched. The CDR3 spans 15 residues. The CDR3 coding sequence is TGTGCCAGCTCACCAAGCCAGGGGGCATACTACGAGCAGTACTTC. Amino acids: CASSPSQGAYYEQYF.

The chain links TRBV11-2 to TRBJ2-7; 9 bases line up with TRBD2. The CDR3 totals 14 residues. V shed 3 bases, J shed 4 bases, and the junction held 4 bases outside the gene matches. The germline gives CDR1 SGHAT, CDR2 FQNNGV. The CDR3 DNA follows: TGTGCCAGCAGCTTCGTGCGGGGGGGTTACGAGCAGTACTTC. It is translated as CASSFVRGGYEQYF.

The gene calls are TRBV4-2 and TRBJ1-2; the match to TRBD1 covers 9 bases. With 0 bases clipped from V and 8 bases from J, the junction kept 13 bases outside the gene matches. From germline, CDR1 is LGHNA and CDR2 YNFKEQ. This CDR3 comprises 17 residues. The CDR3 sequence: CASSQDRGGQGVGGYTF. CDR3 sequence (DNA): TGTGCCAGCAGCCAAGATCGGGGGGGACAGGGCGTAGGAGGCTACACCTTC.

This chain links TRBV27 with TRBJ1-2, with D perhaps TRBD1 (5 bases). Deletions cut 6 bases from V and 4 bases from J, with 12 bases between. Germline assignment: CDR1 MNHEY and CDR2 SMNVEV (reference sequence). The CDR3 runs to 13 residues. The CDR3 nucleotides are TGTGCCAGCAGAACTACCGACAGCTATGGCTACACCTTC. Translation: CASRTTDSYGYTF.

The chain is built from TRBV11-2 and TRBJ1-2; D unclear. The germline V gene has CDR1 SGHAT and CDR2 FQNNGV. The ends were cut back, 4 bases at V and 10 bases at J, with 13 bases in the middle. This CDR3 region has 12 residues. DNA of the CDR3: TGTGCCAGCAGCTCGGTCCTTAGTTTCTACACCTTC. Its translation: CASSSVLSFYTF.